Below, 19 T cell receptor beta chains from the same sample are listed, as sequenced in a study of shared clonotypes between healthy human individuals. Sequencing was performed with immunoSEQ multiplex PCR; in TCRdb, only in-frame clones are kept and a portion is missing. The data contain roughly 1,000,000 clones, around 78% of them singletons. Sequencing was carried out using memory CD4+ T cells from PBMCs. Subset described: CD45RA-negative fraction. Receptors were obtained from a man aged 18-30 years in good health. Some clones in this sample may be carry-over from other donors' samples.

This clone was detected many times. The chain uses TRBV5-4 and TRBJ1-2; D remains unclear. CDR1 SGHNT and CDR2 YYREEE come from the germline V gene (reference sequence). Trimming removed 1 base at V and 5 bases at J, with 9 bases between. The CDR3 runs 13 residues. The CDR3 DNA reads TGTGCCAGCAGCTTGCGCTCCGTATATGGCTACACCTTC. Encoded protein: CASSLRSVYGYTF.

V gene TRBV5-1 combines with J gene TRBJ1-2; D is unclear. The CDR3 contains 15 residues. V lost 2 bases to trimming and J lost 0 bases, with 11 bases between them. The germline gives CDR1 SGHRS, CDR2 YFSETQ. DNA for the CDR3: TGCGCCAGCAGCTTTCAGCCCGGAGCTAACTATGGCTACACCTTC. Translating it yields CASSFQPGANYGYTF.

The chain couples TRBV5-1 to TRBJ2-1, with 8 nucleotides matching TRBD2. Germline lookup yields CDR1 SGHRS and CDR2 YFSETQ. The CDR3 is made up of 15 amino acids. V lost 0 bases to trimming and J lost 8 bases; unmatched junction nucleotides: 7. The CDR3 DNA follows: TGCGCCAGCAGCTTGGAGAGCGGGAGTCGACATGAGCAGTTCTTC. It codes for CASSLESGSRHEQFF.

Comments on this clone: A much larger clone lies one base from this, so it may be a read error. V and J are TRBV11-3 and TRBJ2-2; 10 bases match TRBD1. This CDR3 is built from 17 residues. Per germline, CDR1 SGHNT and CDR2 YENEEA. The trim removed 0 bases at V and 4 bases at J, leaving 5 bases unmatched. The CDR3 here is CASSLEGDRGGTGELFF. The CDR3 DNA reads TGTGCCAGCAGCTTAGAAGGGGACAGGGGCGGCACCGGGGAGCTGTTTTTT.

The chain links TRBV7-9 to TRBJ2-2, with D hard to call. Trimming pared 1 base from V and 4 bases from J, leaving 7 bases between. Germline CDR1 reads SEHNR; CDR2 reads FQNEAQ (reference sequence). CDR3 size: 14 residues. CDR3 amino acids: CASSLVITTGELFF. The CDR3 nucleotides are TGTGCCAGCAGCTTAGTAATTACCACCGGGGAGCTGTTTTTT.

The chain couples TRBV29-1 to TRBJ1-1, with D tentatively TRBD1 (5 bases). The length of the CDR3 is 15 residues. In germline, CDR1 is SQVTM, CDR2 ANQGSEA. V shed 4 bases and J shed 5 bases, with 20 bases lying between them. The CDR3 reads CSVAAGWGMGTEAFF. CDR3 bases: TGCAGCGTTGCGGCAGGCTGGGGGATGGGGACTGAAGCTTTCTTT.

The J gene is TRBJ2-2, the V gene TRBV9, with 7 bases lining up with TRBD2. V lost 4 bases and J lost 6; bases outside the gene matches: 15. The CDR3 runs 17 residues. Germline CDR1 is SGDLS and CDR2 is YYNGEE. The CDR3 here is CASSSPRGRELAGELFF. The CDR3 DNA reads as TGTGCCAGCAGCTCACCACGCGGGCGGGAGCTTGCCGGGGAGCTGTTTTTT.

The CDR3 protein is CASTLADSTDTQYF. The CDR3 DNA reads as TGCGCCAGCACTCTAGCGGATAGCACAGATACGCAGTATTTT. This chain joins TRBV5-1 and TRBJ2-3; 7 positions agree with TRBD2. There are 14 residues in the CDR3. V was clipped by 6 bases and J by 0 bases; unmatched bases: 4. The V gene's germline CDR1 is SGHRS and CDR2 YFSETQ.

The rearrangement joins TRBV5-1 to TRBJ2-1; 12 bases map to TRBD2. In germline, CDR1 is SGHRS, CDR2 YFSETQ. Unmatched junction bases numbered 7, after V lost 5 bases and J lost 7 bases. This CDR3 comprises 15 residues. In DNA, the CDR3 is TGCGCCAGCAGGTACACCGGGACTAGCGGGAATGAGCAGTTCTTC. This codes for CASRYTGTSGNEQFF.

On this clone: In the same sample, other DNA sequences code for this CDR3. The rearrangement uses TRBV5-1 and TRBJ2-5, with a weak D call TRBD2 (5 bases). There are 14 residues in the CDR3. The germline V and J ends were trimmed by 0 bases and 3 bases, with 9 bases remaining between them. CDR1 is SGHRS and CDR2 is YFSETQ in the germline V gene. The CDR3 bases are TGCGCCAGCAGCTTGGTCTCCGGGGAAGAGACCCAGTACTTC. This codes for CASSLVSGEETQYF.

This clone has just a few counts. J is TRBJ2-5 and V is TRBV5-1; 7 bases agree with TRBD1. The ends lost 4 bases at V and 1 base at J; junction bases unmatched: 10. This CDR3 region has 16 residues. Germline CDR1 and CDR2: SGHRS and YFSETQ. The CDR3 coding sequence is TGCGCCAGCAGCCGTATCGGGACAGTGATCCAAGAGACCCAGTACTTC. Amino acid sequence: CASSRIGTVIQETQYF. Together with reference TRBV5-1 and TRBJ2-5, the CDR3 gives the full variable domain: KAGVTQTPRYLIKTRGQQVTLSCSPISGHRSVSWYQQTPGQGLQFLFEYFSETQRNKGNFPGRFSGRQFSNSRSEMNVSTLELGDSALYLCASSRIGTVIQETQYFGPGTRLLVL.

A note on this clone: The sample has other DNA sequences that encode this CDR3 too. The rearrangement links TRBV28 to TRBJ1-1; 8 nucleotides agree with TRBD1. Germline trimming cut 4 bases from V and 1 base from J; bases unmatched to any gene: 2. Germline CDR1 reads MDHEN; CDR2 reads SYDVKM. The CDR3 is 14 amino acids. Here the CDR3 DNA reads TGTGCCAGCAGTTCAGGACAGGGGAACACTGAAGCTTTCTTT. Amino acid sequence: CASSSGQGNTEAFF.

This clone was observed once. V usage is TRBV7-9 and J usage is TRBJ1-5, with D maybe TRBD1 (6 bases). Trimming took 4 bases from V and 4 from J, leaving 17 bases between them. Germline CDR1 is SEHNR and CDR2 is FQNEAQ (reference sequence). This CDR3 spans 16 amino acids. CDR3 sequence (DNA): TGTGCCAGCAGCTCCCGGGAGCGGGGGGCAAATCAGCCCCAGCATTTT. It translates to CASSSRERGANQPQHF. Full variable domain (remainder filled in from reference TRBV7-9 and TRBJ1-5): DTGVSQNPRHKITKRGQNVTFRCDPISEHNRLYWYRQTLGQGPEFLTYFQNEAQLEKSRLLSDRFSAERPKGSFSTLEIQRTEQGDSAMYLCASSSRERGANQPQHFGDGTRLSIL.

V is TRBV2 and J is TRBJ2-1; 7 bases match TRBD2. Trimming at V came to 4 bases and at J to 7 bases, leaving 13 bases not matched to a gene. Germline loops: CDR1 SNHLY, CDR2 FYNNEI. This CDR3 comprises 16 residues. CDR3 nucleotides: TGTGCCAGCAGTGCACAACTAGCGAATTCGGTAAATGAGCAGTTCTTC. Translating it yields CASSAQLANSVNEQFF.

The chain has TRBV28 and TRBJ2-7, with unresolved D. There are 12 residues in the CDR3. Trimming took 3 bases from V and 12 from J, leaving 15 bases between them. Per the germline V gene, CDR1 is MDHEN and CDR2 is SYDVKM. The CDR3 sequence is CASSFRAANRYF. The CDR3 coding sequence is TGTGCCAGCAGTTTTCGGGCCGCCAATCGGTACTTC.

Details on this clone: This may arise from a read error, as a much more abundant clone is one base away. Other nucleotide sequences from this sample produce the same CDR3. V is TRBV2 and J is TRBJ1-5; no firm D call. V dropped 1 base and J dropped 1 base, with 2 bases sitting between them. Germline loops: CDR1 SNHLY, CDR2 FYNNEI. This CDR3 region has 13 residues. The CDR3 nucleotides are TGTGCCAGCAGTGAAGGGAGCAATCAGCCCCAGCATTTT. Residues: CASSEGSNQPQHF.

The rearrangement links TRBV7-8 to TRBJ1-3; D uncertain. The V gene's germline CDR1 is SGHVS and CDR2 FQNEAQ. This CDR3 is built from 11 residues. Trimming shortened V by 5 bases and J by 8 bases, and 7 bases separated the two germline ends. CDR3 protein: CASSQRDTIYF. DNA for the CDR3: TGTGCCAGCAGCCAGCGGGACACCATATATTTT.

This chain links TRBV4-1 with TRBJ2-1; 9 bases align to TRBD1. The CDR3 is 17 amino acids. Per germline, CDR1 MGHRA and CDR2 YSYEKL. The junction had 6 bases not matched to a gene; V was cut back by 1 base and J by 2 bases. In DNA form, the CDR3 reads TGCGCCAGCAGCCAAGGGGCCGGGACAGGGACCTACAATGAGCAGTTCTTC. This encodes CASSQGAGTGTYNEQFF.

About this clone: One end of the junction varies from germline; a read error may be responsible. The chain combines TRBV4-1 with TRBJ1-1, with D hard to call. The germline V gene encodes CDR1 MGHRA and CDR2 YSYEKL. The CDR3 sequence is 11 residues long. DNA of the CDR3: TGTGCCAGCAGCCTAAACACTGAAGCTTTCTTT. Protein sequence: CASSLNTEAFF.